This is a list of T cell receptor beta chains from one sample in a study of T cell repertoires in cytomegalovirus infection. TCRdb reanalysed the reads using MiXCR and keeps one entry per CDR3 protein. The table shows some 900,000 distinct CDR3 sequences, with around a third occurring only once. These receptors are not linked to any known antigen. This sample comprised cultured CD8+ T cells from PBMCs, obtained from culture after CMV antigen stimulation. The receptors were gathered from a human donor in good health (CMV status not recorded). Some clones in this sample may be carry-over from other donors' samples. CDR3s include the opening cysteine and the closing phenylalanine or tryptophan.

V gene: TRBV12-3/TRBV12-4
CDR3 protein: CASRYIGAGRDTQYF

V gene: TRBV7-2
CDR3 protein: CASLRTYSGANVLTF

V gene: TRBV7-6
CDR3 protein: CASSLLGRGTDTQYF

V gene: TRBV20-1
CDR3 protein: CSASRTGVGHEQYF

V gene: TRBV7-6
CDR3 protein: CASTQGAHGELFF

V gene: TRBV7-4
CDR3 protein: CASSLWRDNEQFF

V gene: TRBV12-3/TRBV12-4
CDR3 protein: CASRQGGNYGYTF

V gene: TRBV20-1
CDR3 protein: CSARDRGSGANVLTF

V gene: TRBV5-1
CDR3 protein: CASSLFKGGAYNEQFF

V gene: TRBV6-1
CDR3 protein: CASRDGTVYGYTF

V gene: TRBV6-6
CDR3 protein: CASSYSRGLAGGSTDTQYF

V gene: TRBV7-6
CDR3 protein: CASSSSKGGGPRTQYF

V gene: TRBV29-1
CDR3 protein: CSVFAYNEQFF

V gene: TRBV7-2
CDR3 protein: CASSLLAGGANEQFF

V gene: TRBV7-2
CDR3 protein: CASSPNSGGFTDTQYF

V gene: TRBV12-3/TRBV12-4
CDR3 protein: CASTFPGVNTEAFF

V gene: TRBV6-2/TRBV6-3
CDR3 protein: CASRNRPKSAISPLHF

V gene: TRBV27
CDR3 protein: CASSPIVGGPASEQYF

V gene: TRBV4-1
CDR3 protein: CASSQVPGQDSPLHF

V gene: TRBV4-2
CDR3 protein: CASSPRTSGHTQETQYF

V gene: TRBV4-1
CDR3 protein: CASSQDLLGILNTEAFF

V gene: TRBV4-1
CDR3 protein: CASSQEKGDSVHEQFF

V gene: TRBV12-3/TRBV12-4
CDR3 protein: CASSFTDSSEAFF

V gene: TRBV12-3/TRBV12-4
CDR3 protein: CASSPGGRQPQHF

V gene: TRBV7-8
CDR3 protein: CASSSRTGNSPLHF

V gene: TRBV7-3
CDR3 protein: CASSLLGRDTGELFF

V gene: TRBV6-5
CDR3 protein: CASSLLLAQGPGELFF

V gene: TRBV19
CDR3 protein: CASSIVGRGQINQPQHF

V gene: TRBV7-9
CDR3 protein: CASSLPGITYNEQFF

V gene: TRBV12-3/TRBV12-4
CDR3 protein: CASSLKGGAGNSPLHF

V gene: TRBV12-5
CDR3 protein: CASGRDVTRETQYF

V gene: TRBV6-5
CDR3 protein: CASSPGQGGGTEQFF

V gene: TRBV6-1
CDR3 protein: CARETGGMGTGELFF

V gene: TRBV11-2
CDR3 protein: CASSPTGFQGSYNSPLHF

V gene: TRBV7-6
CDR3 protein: CASSLAGVSAEAFF

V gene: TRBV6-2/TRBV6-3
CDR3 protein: CASSYGATAAFF

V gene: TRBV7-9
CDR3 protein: CASSLGLIGLTEAFF

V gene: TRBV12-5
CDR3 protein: CASGTTSGANTGELFF

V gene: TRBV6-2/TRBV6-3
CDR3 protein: CASVRTDNYGYTF

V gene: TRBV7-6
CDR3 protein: CASSPSPTGQYF

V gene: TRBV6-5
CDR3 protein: CASSYGSGGTDTQYF

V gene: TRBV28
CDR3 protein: CASKIAGGGELFF

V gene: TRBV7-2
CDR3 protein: CASSLVRLADYSYEQYF

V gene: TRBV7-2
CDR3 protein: CASSPPEDSGGEPQYF

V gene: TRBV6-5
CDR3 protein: CASGWRGGSNEQFF

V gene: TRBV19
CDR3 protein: CASREQGGPNEKLFF

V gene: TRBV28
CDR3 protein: CANSLIGVTEAFF

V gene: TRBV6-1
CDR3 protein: CASSEGQGANYGYTF

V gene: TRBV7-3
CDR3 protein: CASSYGAGGLNEQFF

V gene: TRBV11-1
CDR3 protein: CASQNSLLNTEAFF

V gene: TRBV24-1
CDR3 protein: CATSDFPGLAGGPFTGELFF

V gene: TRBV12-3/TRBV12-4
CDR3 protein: CATDTDTQYF

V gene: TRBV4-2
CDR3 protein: CASSQDENRVSGNTIYF

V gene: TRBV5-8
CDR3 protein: CASSLRYRSNTEAFF

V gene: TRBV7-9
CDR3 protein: CASSPQTGGFYEQYF